The clone carrying this T cell receptor beta chain has only a few counts. Assay: immunoSEQ multiplex PCR; the TCRdb copy retains only in-frame clones and omits some. The sample has 270,000 or so clones; roughly 84% are singletons. This sample is drawn from a study of blood T cell repertoires in COVID-19. This CDR3 region has 14 residues. J lost 6 bases, V lost 10 bases, and 13 bases had no gene match. The germline V gene has CDR1 MNHEY and CDR2 SVGAGI. The chain is built from TRBV6-5 and TRBJ2-7; TRBD2 aligns across 9 bases. This sequence was found in a woman aged 18-35 years with acute or convalescent COVID-19. Sequenced: peripheral blood. The CDR3: CATSAGGHGGEQYF. The CDR3, as DNA: TGTGCCACCTCAGCGGGAGGACATGGCGGCGAGCAGTACTTC.